This entry lists 6 T cell receptor beta chains sequenced from one sample in a study of T cell changes during pregnancy in multiple sclerosis. Profiled with immunoSEQ multiplex PCR; TCRdb holds only in-frame clones, not every one. This table has tens of thousands of clones, more than 90% appearing once. The sample in question was peripheral blood, obtained in the first trimester of pregnancy. The receptors originated from a female donor in good health, enrolled as a control in a pregnancy study.

The V call is TRBV6-4, the J call TRBJ2-5, with TRBD1 matching over 7 bases. The trim removed 8 bases at V and 2 bases at J, leaving 11 bases unmatched. The CDR3 runs to 15 residues. Germline CDR1 reads MRHNA; CDR2 reads SNTAGT. DNA for the CDR3: TGTGCCAGCCCCCACGGTAGGGGGCCGCAAGAGACCCAGTACTTC. It translates to CASPHGRGPQETQYF.

The V gene is TRBV29-1, the J gene TRBJ2-7; 10 bases map to TRBD2. The CDR3 is made up of 13 amino acids. From germline, CDR1 is SQVTM and CDR2 ANQGSEA. J lost 7 bases, V lost 2 bases, and 5 bases had no gene match. This CDR3 reads CSVERAGGQEQYF. In DNA form, the CDR3 reads TGCAGCGTTGAAAGAGCGGGGGGGCAAGAGCAGTACTTC.

The rearrangement joins TRBV5-1 to TRBJ1-3; tentative D call: TRBD1 (5 bases). Deletions cut 3 bases from V and 3 bases from J, with 10 bases between. The CDR3 is 14 residues long. Per the germline V gene, CDR1 is SGHRS and CDR2 is YFSETQ. The chain's CDR3 is CASSWAGFGNTIYF. In nucleotides, the CDR3 is TGCGCCAGCAGCTGGGCAGGGTTTGGAAACACCATATATTTT.

This clone was observed a few times. Different DNA sequences within this sample yield the same CDR3. The chain joins TRBV10-3 to TRBJ2-1; D not certain. CDR1 and CDR2 (germline): ENHRY, SYGVKD. The V end lost 4 bases, the J end lost 6 bases, and 4 bases lay between the germline ends. This CDR3 is built from 11 residues. CDR3 amino acids: CAISAGNEQFF. In DNA form, the CDR3 reads TGTGCCATCAGTGCGGGCAATGAGCAGTTCTTC.

This clone was seen only once. V is TRBV5-1 and J is TRBJ2-2; the D is unclear. Trimming took 5 bases from V and 1 from J, leaving 3 bases between them. CDR3 length: 12 amino acids. Germline lookup yields CDR1 SGHRS and CDR2 YFSETQ. CDR3 protein: CASSMNTGELFF. Here the CDR3 DNA reads TGCGCCAGCAGTATGAACACCGGGGAGCTGTTTTTT. Full variable domain (outside the CDR3, taken from reference TRBV5-1 and TRBJ2-2): KAGVTQTPRYLIKTRGQQVTLSCSPISGHRSVSWYQQTPGQGLQFLFEYFSETQRNKGNFPGRFSGRQFSNSRSEMNVSTLELGDSALYLCASSMNTGELFFGEGSRLTVL.

The chain recombines TRBV6-6 with TRBJ1-4; D possibly corresponds to TRBD1 (6 bases). CDR1 is MNHNY and CDR2 is SVGAGI in the germline V gene (reference sequence). The CDR3 runs 14 residues. With 6 bases removed from V and 8 bases from J, the gap between germline ends came to 16 bases. The CDR3 nucleotides are TGTGCCAGCAGCCTGGGACAAACCCCCGAAAAACTGTTTTTT. The encoded protein is CASSLGQTPEKLFF.